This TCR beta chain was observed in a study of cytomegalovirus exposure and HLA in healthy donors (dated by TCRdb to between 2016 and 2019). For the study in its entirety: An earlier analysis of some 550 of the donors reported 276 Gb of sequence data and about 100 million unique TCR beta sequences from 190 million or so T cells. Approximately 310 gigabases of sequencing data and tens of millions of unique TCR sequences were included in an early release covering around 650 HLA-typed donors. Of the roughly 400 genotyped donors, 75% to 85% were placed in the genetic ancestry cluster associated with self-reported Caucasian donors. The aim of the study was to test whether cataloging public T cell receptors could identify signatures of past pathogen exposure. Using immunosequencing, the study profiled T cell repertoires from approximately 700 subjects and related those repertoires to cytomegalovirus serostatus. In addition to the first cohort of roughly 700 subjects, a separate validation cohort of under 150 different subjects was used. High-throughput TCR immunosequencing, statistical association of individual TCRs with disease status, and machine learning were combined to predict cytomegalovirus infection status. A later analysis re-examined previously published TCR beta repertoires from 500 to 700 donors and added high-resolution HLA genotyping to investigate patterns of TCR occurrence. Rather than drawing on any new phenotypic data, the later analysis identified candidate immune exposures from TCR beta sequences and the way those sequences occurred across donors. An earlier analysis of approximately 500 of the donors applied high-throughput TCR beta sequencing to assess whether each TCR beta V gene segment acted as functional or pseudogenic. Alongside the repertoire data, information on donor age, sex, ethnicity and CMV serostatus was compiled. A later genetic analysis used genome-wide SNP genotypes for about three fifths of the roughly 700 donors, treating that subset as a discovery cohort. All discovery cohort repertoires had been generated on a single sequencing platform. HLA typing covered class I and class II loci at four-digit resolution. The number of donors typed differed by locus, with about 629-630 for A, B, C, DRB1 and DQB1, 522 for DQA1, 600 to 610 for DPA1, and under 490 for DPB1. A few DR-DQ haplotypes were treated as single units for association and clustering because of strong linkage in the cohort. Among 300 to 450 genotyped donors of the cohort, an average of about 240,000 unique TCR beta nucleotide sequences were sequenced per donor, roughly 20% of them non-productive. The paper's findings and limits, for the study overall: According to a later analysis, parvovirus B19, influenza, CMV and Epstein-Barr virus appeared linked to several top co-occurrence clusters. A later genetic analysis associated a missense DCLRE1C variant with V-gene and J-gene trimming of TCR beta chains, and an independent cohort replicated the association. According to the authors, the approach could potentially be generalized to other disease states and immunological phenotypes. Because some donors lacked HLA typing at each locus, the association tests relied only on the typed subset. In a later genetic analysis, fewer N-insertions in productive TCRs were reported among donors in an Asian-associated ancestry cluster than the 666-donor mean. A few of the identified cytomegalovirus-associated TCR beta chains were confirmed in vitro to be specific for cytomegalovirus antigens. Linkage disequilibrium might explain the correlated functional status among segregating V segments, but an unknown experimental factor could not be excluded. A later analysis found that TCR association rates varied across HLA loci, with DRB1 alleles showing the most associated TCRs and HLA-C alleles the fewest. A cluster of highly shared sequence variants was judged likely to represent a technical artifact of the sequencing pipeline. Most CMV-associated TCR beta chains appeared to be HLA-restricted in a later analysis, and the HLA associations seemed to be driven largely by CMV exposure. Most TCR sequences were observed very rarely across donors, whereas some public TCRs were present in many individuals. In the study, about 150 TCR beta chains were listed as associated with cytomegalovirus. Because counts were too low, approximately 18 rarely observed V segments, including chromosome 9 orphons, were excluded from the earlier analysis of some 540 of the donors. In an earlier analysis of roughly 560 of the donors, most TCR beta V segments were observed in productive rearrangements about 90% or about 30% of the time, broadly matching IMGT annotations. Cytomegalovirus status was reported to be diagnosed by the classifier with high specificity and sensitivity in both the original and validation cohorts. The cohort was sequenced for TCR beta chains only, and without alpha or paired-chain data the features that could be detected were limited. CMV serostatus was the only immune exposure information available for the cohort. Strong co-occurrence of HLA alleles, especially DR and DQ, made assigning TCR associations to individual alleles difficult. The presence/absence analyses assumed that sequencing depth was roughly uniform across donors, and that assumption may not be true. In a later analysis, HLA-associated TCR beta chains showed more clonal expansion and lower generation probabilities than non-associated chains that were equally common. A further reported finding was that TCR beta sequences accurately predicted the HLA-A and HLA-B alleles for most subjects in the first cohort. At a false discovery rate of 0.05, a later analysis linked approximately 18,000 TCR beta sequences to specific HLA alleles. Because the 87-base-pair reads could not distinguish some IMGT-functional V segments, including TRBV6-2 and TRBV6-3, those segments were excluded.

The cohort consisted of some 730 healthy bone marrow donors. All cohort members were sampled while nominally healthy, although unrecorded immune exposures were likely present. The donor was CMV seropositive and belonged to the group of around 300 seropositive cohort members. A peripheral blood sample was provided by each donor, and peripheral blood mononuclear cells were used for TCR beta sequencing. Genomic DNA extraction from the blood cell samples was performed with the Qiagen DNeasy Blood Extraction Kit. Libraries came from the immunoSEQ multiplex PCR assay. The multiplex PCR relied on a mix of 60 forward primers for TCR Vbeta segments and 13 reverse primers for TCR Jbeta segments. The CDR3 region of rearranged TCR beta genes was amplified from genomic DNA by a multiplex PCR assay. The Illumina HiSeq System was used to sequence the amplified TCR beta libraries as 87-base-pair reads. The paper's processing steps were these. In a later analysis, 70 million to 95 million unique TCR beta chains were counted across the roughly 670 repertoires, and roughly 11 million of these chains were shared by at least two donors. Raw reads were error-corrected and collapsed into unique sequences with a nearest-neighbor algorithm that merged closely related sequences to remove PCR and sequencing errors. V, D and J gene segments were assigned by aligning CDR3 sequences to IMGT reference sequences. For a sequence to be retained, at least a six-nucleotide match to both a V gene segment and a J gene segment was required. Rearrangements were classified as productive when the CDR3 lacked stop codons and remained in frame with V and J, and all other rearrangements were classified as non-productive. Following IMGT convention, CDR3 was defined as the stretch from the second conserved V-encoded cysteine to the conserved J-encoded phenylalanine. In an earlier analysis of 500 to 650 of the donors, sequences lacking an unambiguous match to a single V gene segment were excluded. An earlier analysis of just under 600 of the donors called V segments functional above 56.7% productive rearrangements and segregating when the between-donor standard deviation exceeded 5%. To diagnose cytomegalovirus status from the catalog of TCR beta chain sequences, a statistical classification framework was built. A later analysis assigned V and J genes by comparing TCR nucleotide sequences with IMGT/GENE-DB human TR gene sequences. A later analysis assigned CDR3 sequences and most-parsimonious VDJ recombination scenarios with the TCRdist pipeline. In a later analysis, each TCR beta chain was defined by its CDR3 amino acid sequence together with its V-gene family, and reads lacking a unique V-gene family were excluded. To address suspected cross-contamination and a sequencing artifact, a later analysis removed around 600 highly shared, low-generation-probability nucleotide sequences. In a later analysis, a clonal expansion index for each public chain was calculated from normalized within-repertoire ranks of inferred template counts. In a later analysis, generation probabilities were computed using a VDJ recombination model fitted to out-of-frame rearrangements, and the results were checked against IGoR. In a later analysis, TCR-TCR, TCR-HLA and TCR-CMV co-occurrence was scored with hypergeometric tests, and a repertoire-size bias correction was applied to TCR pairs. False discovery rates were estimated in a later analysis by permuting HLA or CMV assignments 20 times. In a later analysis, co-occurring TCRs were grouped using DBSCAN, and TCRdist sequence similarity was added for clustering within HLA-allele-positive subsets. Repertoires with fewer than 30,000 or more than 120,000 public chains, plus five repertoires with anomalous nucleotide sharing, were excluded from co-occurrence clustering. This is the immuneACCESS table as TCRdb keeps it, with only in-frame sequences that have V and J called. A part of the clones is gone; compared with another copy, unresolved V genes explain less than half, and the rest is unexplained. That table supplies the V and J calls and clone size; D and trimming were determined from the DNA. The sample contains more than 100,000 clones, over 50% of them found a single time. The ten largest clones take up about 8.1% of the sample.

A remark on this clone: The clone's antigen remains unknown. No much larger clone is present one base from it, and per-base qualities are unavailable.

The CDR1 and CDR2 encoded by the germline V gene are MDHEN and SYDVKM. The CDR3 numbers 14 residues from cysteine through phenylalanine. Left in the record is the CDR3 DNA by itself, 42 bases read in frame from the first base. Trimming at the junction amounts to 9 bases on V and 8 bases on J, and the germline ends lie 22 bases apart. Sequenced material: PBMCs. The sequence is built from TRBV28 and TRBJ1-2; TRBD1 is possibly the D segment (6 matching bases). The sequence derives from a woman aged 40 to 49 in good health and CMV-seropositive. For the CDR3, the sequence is CASWGGRGLWGYTF. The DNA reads TGTGCCAGTTGGGGGGGCAGGGGTCTCTGGGGCTACACCTTC.